This TCR beta chain comes out of a study of T-cell memory formation after mild COVID-19. Background on the study: Clusters of TCRs were largely donor specific. Study-wide points: A subset of responding clones appeared in pre-infection memory, suggesting cross-reactive memory joined. Of the contracting clones, CD4+ ones lay mainly in CM and EM, and CD8+ ones in EMRA.

CDR3 length equals 15 residues. Looked up from germline, CDR1 is DFQATT and CDR2 is SNEGSKA (reference sequence). V lost 0 bases, J lost 1 base, and 9 bases lay in between. TCRdb fed the 5' RACE reads into MiXCR, producing one record per CDR3 protein. There are about 610,000 distinct CDR3 sequences in the sample; approximately 15% occur only once, and about 8.1% lies in the top ten. This clonotype has just a few counts. No antigen is known for it. The sequence derives from an adult woman who had mild COVID-19 (a few samples of this study predate the infection). Cell type and time point are not known. This chain connects TRBV20-1 to TRBJ2-2; the D gene is possibly TRBD2 (6 bases). The sample was PBMCs or a T cell subset sorted from them (not recorded which). The CDR3 sequence is CSARDGGLNTGELFF. The CDR3 nucleotides are TGCAGTGCTAGAGATGGAGGGTTGAACACCGGGGAGCTGTTTTTT.